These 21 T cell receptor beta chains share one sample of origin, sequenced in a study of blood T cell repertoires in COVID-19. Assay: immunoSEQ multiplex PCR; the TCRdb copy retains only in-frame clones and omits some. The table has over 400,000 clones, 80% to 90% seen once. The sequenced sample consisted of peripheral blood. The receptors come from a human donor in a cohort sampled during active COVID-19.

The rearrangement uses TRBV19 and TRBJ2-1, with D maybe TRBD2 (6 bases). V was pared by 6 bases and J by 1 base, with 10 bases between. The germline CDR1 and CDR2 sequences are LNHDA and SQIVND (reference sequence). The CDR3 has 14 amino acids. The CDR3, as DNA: TGTGCCAGTAGCGAGACTAGGTCCTACAATGAGCAGTTCTTC. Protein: CASSETRSYNEQFF.

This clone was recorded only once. CDR3 sequence reads: CASSVQGLAVSADTQYF. As DNA, the CDR3 is TGCGCCAGCAGCGTACAGGGACTAGCGGTTTCCGCGGATACGCAGTATTTT. The chain employs TRBV5-1 and TRBJ2-3; TRBD2 matches 11 bases. This CDR3 is 17 amino acids long. The germline gives CDR1 SGHRS, CDR2 YFSETQ. V dropped 4 bases and J dropped 6; count of bases not matched to a gene: 13.

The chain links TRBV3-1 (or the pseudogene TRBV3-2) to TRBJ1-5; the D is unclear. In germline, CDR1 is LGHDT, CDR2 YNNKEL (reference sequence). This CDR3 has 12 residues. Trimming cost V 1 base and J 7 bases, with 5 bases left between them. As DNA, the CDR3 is TGTGCCAGCAGCCAAGGGAGCCAGCCCCAGCATTTT. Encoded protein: CASSQGSQPQHF.

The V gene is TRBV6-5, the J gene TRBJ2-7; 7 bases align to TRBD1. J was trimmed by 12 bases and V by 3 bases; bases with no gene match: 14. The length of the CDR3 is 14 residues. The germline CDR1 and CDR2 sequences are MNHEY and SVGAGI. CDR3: CASSYASRTGHPYF. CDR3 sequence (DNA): TGTGCCAGCAGTTATGCGTCTAGGACAGGCCACCCGTACTTC.

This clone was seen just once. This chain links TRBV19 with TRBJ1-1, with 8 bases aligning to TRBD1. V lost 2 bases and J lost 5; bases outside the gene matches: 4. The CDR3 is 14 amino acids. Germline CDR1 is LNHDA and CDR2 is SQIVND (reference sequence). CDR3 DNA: TGTGCCAGTAGTATACAGGGGGCGGGAACTGAAGCTTTCTTT. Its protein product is CASSIQGAGTEAFF.

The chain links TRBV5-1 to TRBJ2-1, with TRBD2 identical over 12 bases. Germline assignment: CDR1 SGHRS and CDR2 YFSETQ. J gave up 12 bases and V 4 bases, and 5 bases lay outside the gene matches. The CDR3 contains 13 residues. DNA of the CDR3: TGCGCCAGCAGCCCGACTAGCGGGAGTTTGCAGTTCTTC. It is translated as CASSPTSGSLQFF.

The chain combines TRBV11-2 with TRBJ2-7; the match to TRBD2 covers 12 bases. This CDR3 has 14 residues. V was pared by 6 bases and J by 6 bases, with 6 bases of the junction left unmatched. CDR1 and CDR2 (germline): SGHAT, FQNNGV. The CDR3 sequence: CASSRTSGTIEQYF. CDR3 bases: TGTGCCAGCAGTCGGACTAGCGGGACGATCGAGCAGTACTTC.

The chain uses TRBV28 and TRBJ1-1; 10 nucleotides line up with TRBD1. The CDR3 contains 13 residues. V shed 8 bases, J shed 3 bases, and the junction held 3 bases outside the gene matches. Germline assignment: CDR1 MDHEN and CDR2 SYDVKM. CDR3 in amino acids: CASGQGVDTEAFF. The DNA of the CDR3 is TGTGCCAGCGGACAGGGGGTTGACACTGAAGCTTTCTTT. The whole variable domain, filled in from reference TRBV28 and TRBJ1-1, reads DVKVTQSSRYLVKRTGEKVFLECVQDMDHENMFWYRQDPGLGLRLIYFSYDVKMKEKGDIPEGYSVSREKKERFSLILESASTNQTSMYLCASGQGVDTEAFFGQGTRLTVV.

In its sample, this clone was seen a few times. DNA of the CDR3: TGTGCCAGCAGCCCCCCCTTCAGGCGAGGGGATACGCAGTATTTT. This encodes CASSPPFRRGDTQYF. The chain links TRBV7-9 to TRBJ2-3; a possible D gene is TRBD2 (5 bases). Germline loops: CDR1 SEHNR, CDR2 FQNEAQ (reference sequence). V was pared by 5 bases and J by 6 bases, with 18 bases between. The CDR3 covers 15 residues.

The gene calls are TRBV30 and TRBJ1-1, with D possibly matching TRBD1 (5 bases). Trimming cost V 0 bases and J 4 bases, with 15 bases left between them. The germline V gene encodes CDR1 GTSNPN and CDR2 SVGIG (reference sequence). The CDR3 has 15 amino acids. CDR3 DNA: TGTGCCTGGAGTGTACGGCGGGGCCCCCTCACTGAAGCTTTCTTT. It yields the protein CAWSVRRGPLTEAFF.

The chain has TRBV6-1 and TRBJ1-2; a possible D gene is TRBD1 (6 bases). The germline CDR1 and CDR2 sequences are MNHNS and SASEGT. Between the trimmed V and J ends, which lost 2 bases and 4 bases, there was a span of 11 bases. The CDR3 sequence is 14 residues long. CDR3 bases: TGTGCCAGCAGTGAAATAGAGACAGGCTATGGCTACACCTTC. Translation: CASSEIETGYGYTF.

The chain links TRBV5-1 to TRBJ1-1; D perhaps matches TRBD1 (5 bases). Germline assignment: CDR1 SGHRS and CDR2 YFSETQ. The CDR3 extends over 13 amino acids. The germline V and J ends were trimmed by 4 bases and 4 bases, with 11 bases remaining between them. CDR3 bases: TGCGCCAGCAGCCCCCCGACAGCCACTGAAGCTTTCTTT. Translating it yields CASSPPTATEAFF.

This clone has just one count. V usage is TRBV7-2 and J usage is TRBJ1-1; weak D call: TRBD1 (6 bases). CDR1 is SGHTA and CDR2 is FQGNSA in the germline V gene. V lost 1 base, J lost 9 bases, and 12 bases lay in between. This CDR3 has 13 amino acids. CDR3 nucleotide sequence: TGTGCCAGCAGCTTAGTGAAGGGGGGGCAAGCTTTCTTT. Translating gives CASSLVKGGQAFF.

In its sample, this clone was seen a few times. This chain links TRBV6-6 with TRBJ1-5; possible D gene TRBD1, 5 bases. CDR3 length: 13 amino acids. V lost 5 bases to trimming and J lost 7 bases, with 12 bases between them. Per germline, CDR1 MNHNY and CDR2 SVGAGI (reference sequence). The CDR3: CASSSPEGQPQHF. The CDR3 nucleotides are TGTGCCAGCAGTAGCCCGGAGGGGCAGCCCCAGCATTTT.

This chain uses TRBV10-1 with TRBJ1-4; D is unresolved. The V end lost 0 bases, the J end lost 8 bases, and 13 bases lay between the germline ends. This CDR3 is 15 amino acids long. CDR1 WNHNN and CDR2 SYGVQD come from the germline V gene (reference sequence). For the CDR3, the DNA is TGCGCCAGCAGTGAGTCAAGTGAACGAGGGGAAAAACTGTTTTTT. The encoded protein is CASSESSERGEKLFF.

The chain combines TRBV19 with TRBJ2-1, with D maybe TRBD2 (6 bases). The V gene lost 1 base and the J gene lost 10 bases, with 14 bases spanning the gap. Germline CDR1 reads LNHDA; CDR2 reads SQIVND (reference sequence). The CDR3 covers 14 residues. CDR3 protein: CASSIGGGGVEQFF. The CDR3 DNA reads TGTGCCAGTAGTATAGGAGGAGGAGGGGTCGAGCAGTTCTTC.

CDR3 in amino acids: CASSAGSNQPQHF. The CDR3 nucleotides are TGTGCCAGCAGTGCCGGTAGCAATCAGCCCCAGCATTTT. The chain couples TRBV6-4 to TRBJ1-5, with no clear D. The CDR3 covers 13 residues. Germline V gene lookup returns CDR1 MRHNA and CDR2 SNTAGT. The ends were cut back, 4 bases at V and 0 bases at J, with 4 bases in the middle.

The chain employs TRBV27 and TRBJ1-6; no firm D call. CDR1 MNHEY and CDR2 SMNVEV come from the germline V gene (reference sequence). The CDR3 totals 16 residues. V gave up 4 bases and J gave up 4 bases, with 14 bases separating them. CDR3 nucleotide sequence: TGTGCCAGCAGTTCGGTGGTAGTATCGTATAATTCACCCCTCCACTTT. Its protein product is CASSSVVVSYNSPLHF.

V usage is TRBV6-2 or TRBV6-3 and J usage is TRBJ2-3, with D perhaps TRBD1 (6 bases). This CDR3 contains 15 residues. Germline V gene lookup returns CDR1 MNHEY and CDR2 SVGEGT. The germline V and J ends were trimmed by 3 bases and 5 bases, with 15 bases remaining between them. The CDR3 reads CASSYRPSGVDTQYF. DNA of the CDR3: TGTGCCAGCAGTTATCGTCCCTCAGGGGTAGATACGCAGTATTTT.

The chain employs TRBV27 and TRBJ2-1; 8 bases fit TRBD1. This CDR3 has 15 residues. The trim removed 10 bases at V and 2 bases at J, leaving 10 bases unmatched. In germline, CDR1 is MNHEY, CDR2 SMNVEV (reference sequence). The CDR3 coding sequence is TGTGCCACTAAACTTCCGACAGGGGCCTACAATGAGCAGTTCTTC. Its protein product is CATKLPTGAYNEQFF.

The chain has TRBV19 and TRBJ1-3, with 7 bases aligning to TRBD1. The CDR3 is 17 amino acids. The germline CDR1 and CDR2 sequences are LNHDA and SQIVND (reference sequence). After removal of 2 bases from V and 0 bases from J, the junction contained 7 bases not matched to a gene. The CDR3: CASSIRRGQRSGNTIYF. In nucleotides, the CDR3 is TGTGCCAGTAGTATAAGAAGGGGACAGCGCTCTGGAAACACCATATATTTT.